Sequencing of this T cell receptor beta chain was carried out in a study of human T cells and chemical hapten exposure. Study summary: Alopecia areata, totalis or universalis was found in mostly female patients.

CDR3 length: 16 amino acids. Per the germline V gene, CDR1 is SEHNR and CDR2 is FQNEAQ (reference sequence). V shed 5 bases, J shed 4 bases, and the junction held 9 bases outside the gene matches. As for time point: patch test 3, about 24 weeks after DPC sensitization. Sample treatment: therapeutic diphenylcyclopropenone sensitization with weekly scalp DPC. General study points: A positive correlation with patch test score was found for PT1 expanded TCR counts. Compared with pre-sensitization or healthy control sets, expanded TCRs clustered more.

In this sample, this clonotype turned up a few times. What it binds is unknown. Within the library, unique molecular identifiers were attached to each individual cDNA molecule. TCRdb reanalysed the RACE reads using MiXCR and keeps one entry per CDR3 protein. The sample shows tens of thousands of distinct CDR3 sequences, approximately 11% of them seen only once. The rearrangement joins TRBV7-9 to TRBJ2-3; 10 bases match TRBD2. The source material was whole blood, sampled in connection with sensitization to the hapten diphenylcyclopropenone (DPC). The clonotype originates from a woman in her 30s with alopecia areata. Some clones in this sample may be carry-over from other donors' samples. The CDR3 DNA sequence: TGTGCCAGCAGCAAGGGACTAGCGCCTTTCCCAGATACGCAGTATTTT. It specifies CASSKGLAPFPDTQYF.